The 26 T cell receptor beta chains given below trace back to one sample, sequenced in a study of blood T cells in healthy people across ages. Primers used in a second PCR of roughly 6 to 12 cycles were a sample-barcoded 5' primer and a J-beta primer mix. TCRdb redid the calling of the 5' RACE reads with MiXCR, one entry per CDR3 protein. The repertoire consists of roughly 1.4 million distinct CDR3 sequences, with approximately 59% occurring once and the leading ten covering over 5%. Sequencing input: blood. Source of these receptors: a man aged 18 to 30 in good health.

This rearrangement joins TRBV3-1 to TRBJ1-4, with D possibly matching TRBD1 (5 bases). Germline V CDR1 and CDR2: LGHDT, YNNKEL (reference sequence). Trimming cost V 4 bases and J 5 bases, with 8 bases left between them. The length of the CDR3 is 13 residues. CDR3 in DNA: TGTGCCAGCAGCCGCAGGGCAAATGAAAAACTGTTTTTT. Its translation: CASSRRANEKLFF.

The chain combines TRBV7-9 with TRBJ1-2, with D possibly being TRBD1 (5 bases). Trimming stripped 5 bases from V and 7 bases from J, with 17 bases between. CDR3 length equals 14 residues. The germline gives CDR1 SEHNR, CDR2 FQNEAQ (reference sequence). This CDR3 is CASSPEMQRGGYTF. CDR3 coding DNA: TGTGCCAGCAGCCCCGAAATGCAAAGGGGTGGCTACACCTTC.

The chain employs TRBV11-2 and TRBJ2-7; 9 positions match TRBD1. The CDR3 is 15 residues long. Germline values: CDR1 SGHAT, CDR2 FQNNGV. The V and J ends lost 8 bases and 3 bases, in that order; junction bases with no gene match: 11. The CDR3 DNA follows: TGTGCCAGCGCCAAACCAGTGGGACAGGGCTACGAGCAGTACTTC. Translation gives CASAKPVGQGYEQYF.

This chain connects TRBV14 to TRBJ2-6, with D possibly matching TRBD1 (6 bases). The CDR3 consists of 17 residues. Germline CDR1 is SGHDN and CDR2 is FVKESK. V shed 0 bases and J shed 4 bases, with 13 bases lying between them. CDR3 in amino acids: CASSQDLPGTGANVLTF. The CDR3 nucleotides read TGTGCCAGCAGCCAAGATTTGCCGGGGACAGGGGCCAACGTCCTGACTTTC.

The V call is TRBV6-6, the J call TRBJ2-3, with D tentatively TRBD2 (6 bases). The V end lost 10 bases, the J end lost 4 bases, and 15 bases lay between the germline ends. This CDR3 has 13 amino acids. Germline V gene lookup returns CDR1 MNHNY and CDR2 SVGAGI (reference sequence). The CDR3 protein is CAIGPGVADTQYF. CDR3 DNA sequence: TGTGCCATCGGGCCGGGGGTGGCAGATACGCAGTATTTT.

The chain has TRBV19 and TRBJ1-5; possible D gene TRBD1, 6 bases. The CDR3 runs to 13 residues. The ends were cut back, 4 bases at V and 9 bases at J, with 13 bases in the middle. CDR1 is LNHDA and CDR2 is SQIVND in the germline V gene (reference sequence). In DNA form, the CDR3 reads TGTGCCAGTAGTAACTACAGGGTGGGGCCCCAGCATTTT. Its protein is CASSNYRVGPQHF.

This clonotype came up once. The CDR3 DNA sequence: TGCGCCAGCAGCCCCTACACTAGCGCATTCGAGACCCAGTACTTC. It specifies CASSPYTSAFETQYF. The chain carries TRBV4-1 and TRBJ2-7, with 7 bases matching TRBD2. The J call may be mistaken, given a closer DNA end match to TRBJ2-5. The CDR3 is 15 residues long. Germline V gene lookup returns CDR1 MGHRA and CDR2 YSYEKL.

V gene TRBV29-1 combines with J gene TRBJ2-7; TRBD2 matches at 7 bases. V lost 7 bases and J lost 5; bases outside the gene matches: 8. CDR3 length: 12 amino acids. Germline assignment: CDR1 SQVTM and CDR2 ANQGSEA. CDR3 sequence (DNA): TGCAGCGGCCGGGACTACGAAAACGAGCAGTACTTC. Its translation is CSGRDYENEQYF.

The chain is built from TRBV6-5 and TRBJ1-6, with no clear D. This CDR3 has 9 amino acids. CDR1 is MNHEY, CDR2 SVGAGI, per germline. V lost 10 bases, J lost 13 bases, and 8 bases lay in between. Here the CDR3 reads CAIGLPLHF. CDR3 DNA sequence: TGTGCCATCGGTCTGCCCCTCCACTTT.

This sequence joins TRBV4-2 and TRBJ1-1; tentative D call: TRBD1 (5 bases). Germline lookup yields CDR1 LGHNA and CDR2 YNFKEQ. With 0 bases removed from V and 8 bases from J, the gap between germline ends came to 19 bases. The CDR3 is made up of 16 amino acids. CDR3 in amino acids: CASSQEMGPGSNEAFF. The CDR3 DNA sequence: TGTGCCAGCAGCCAAGAGATGGGGCCGGGAAGCAACGAAGCTTTCTTT.

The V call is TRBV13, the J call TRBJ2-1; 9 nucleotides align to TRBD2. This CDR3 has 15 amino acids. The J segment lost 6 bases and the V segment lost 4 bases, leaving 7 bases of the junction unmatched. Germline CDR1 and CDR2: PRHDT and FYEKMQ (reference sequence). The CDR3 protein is CASSSSGLAPNEQFF. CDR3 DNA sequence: TGTGCCAGCAGCTCCTCCGGACTAGCGCCCAATGAGCAGTTCTTC.

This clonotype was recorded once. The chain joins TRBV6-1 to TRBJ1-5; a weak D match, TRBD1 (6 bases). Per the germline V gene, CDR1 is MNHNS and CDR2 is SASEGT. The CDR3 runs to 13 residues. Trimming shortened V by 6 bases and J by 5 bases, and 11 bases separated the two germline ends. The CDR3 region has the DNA TGTGCCAGCAGGTGGACAGAGTATCAGCCCCAGCATTTT. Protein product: CASRWTEYQPQHF.

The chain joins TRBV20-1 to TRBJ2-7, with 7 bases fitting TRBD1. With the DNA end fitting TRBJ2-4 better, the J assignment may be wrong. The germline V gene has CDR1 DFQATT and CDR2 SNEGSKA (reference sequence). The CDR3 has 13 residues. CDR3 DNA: TGCAGTGTCGACCGGGACAGTTTAAACATTCAGTACTTC. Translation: CSVDRDSLNIQYF.

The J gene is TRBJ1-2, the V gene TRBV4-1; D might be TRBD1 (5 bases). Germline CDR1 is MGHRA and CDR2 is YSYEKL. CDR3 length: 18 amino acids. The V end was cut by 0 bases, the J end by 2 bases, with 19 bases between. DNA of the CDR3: TGCGCCAGCAGCCAAGATTTGAGGGGAGCCCAACGAAACTATGGCTACACCTTC. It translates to CASSQDLRGAQRNYGYTF.

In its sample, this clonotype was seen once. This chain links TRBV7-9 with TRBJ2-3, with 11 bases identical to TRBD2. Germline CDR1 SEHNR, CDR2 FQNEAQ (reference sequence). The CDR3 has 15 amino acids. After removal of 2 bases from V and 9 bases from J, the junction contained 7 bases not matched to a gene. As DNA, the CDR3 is TGTGCCAGCAGCTTATTCCTAGCGGGAGGAGGCACGCAGTATTTT. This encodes CASSLFLAGGGTQYF.

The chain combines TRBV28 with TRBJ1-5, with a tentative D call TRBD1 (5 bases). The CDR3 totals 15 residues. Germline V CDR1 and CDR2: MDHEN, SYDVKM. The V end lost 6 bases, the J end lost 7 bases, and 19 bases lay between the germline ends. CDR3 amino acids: CASRPARLGEQPQHF. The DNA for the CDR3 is TGTGCCAGCAGACCCGCCCGACTGGGGGAACAGCCCCAGCATTTT.

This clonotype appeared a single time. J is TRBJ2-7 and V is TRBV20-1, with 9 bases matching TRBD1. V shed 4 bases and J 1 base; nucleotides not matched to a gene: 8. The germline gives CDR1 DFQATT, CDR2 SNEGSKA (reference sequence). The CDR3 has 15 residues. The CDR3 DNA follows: TGCAGTGCTATCTCGGGACAGGGCCTTTCCTACGAGCAGTACTTC. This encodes CSAISGQGLSYEQYF.

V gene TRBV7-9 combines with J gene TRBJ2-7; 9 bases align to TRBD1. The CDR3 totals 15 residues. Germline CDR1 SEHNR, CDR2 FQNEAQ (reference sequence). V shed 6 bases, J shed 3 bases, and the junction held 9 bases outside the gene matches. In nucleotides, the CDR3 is TGTGCCAGCAGGTCCTCCGGGGGACAGGGCTACGAGCAGTACTTC. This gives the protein CASRSSGGQGYEQYF.

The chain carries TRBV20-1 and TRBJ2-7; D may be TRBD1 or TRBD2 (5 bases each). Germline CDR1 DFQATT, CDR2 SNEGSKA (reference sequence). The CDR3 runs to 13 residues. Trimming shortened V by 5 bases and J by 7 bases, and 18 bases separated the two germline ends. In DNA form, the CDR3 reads TGCAGTGCTCCTCACGGGGCCCGACGGGAGCAGTACTTC. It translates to CSAPHGARREQYF.

CDR3 residues: CASSQGGRTEAFF. CDR3 DNA sequence: TGTGCCAGCAGCCAAGGCGGGCGCACTGAAGCTTTCTTT. The rearrangement links TRBV3-1 to TRBJ1-1; D not certain. V dropped 1 base and J dropped 4 bases, with 7 bases sitting between them. The CDR3 has 13 amino acids. Germline loops: CDR1 LGHDT, CDR2 YNNKEL (reference sequence).

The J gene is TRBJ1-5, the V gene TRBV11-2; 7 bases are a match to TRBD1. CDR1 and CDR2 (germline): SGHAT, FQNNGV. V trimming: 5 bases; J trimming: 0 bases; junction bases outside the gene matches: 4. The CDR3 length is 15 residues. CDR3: CASSQGDTSNQPQHF. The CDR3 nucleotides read TGTGCCAGCAGCCAGGGGGACACTAGCAATCAGCCCCAGCATTTT.

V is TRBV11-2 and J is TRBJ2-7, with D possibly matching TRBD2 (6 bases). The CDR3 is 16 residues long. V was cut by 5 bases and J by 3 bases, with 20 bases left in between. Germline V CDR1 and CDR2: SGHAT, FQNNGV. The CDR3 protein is CASSLYRREAVYEQYF. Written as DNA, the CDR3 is TGTGCCAGCAGCCTTTACCGGAGGGAAGCCGTCTACGAGCAGTACTTC.

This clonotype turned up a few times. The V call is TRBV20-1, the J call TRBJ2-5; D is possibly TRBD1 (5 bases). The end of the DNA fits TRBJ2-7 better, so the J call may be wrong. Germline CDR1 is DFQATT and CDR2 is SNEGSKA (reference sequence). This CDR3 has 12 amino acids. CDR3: CSASERGAEQYF. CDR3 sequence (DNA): TGCAGTGCTAGTGAACGTGGGGCCGAGCAGTACTTC.

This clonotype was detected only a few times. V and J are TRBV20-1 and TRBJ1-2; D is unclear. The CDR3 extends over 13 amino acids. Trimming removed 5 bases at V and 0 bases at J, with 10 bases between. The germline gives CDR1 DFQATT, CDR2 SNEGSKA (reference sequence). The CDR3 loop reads CSAEPGTNYGYTF. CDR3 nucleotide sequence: TGCAGTGCTGAACCGGGAACTAACTATGGCTACACCTTC.

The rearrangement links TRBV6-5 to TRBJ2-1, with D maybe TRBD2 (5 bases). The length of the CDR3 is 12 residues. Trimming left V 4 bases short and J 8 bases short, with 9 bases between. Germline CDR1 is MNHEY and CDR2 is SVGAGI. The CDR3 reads CASSSTRYEQFF. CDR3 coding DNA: TGTGCCAGCAGTTCCACTAGATATGAGCAGTTCTTC.

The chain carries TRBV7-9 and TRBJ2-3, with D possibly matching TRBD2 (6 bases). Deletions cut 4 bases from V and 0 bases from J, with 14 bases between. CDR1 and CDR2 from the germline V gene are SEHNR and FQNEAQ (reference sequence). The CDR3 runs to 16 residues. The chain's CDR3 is CASSSLYAGSTDTQYF. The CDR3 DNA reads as TGTGCCAGCAGCTCCCTCTATGCGGGAAGCACAGATACGCAGTATTTT.